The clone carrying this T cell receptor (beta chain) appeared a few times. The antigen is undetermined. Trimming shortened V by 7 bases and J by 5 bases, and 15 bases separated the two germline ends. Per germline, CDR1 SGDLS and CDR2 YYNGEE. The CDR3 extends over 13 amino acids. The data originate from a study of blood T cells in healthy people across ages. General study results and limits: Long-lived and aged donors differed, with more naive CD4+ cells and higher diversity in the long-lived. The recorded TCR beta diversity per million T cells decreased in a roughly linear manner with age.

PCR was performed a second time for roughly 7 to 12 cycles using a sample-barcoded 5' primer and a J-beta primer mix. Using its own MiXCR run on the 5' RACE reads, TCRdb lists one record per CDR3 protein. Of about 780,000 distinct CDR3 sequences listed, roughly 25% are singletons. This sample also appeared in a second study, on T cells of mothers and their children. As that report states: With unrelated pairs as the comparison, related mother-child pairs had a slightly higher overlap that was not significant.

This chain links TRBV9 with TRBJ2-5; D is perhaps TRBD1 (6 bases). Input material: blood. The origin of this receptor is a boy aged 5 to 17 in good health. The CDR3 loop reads CASSARGMETQYF. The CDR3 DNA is TGTGCCAGCTCCGCCAGGGGTATGGAGACCCAGTACTTC.